This TCR beta chain appears in the sequencing data of a study of cytomegalovirus exposure and HLA in healthy donors. Study observations and caveats: As was reported, the classifier diagnosed cytomegalovirus status with high specificity and sensitivity.

The study ran its PCR with 60 Vbeta and 13 Jbeta primers. Libraries were prepared by immunoSEQ multiplex PCR; TCRdb keeps only in-frame clonotypes and omits some of them. The sample holds about 95,000 clones, about four fifths seen once. CDR1 SGHAT and CDR2 FQNNGV come from the germline V gene. This CDR3 contains 15 residues. V shed 5 bases, J shed 5 bases, and the junction held 6 bases outside the gene matches. This clone appeared a few times. Its antigen is unidentified. The chain uses TRBV11-2 and TRBJ2-7; 13 bases match TRBD2. The TCR comes from a man aged 25-40 years in good health and CMV-seropositive. Source material: PBMCs. The CDR3 nucleotides are TGTGCCAGCAGCGCAGGACTAGCGGGAGTCCACGAGCAGTACTTC. Amino acid sequence: CASSAGLAGVHEQYF.